What follows are 30 T cell receptor beta chains derived from one specimen sequenced in a study of shared clonotypes between healthy human individuals. Using immunoSEQ multiplex PCR, the repertoire was profiled, and TCRdb retains in-frame clones only, with some absent. The repertoire holds 2 million to 3 million clones, with about 92% as singletons. Sequenced input: naive CD4+ T cells sorted from blood. The subset is: CD45RA+ positively selected. Receptor source: a man in his late teens or twenties in good health.

Points on this clone: The same CDR3 arises from other DNA sequences in this sample as well. The chain couples TRBV2 to TRBJ1-1; no firm D call. Germline V gene data show CDR1 as SNHLY and CDR2 as FYNNEI. This CDR3 is 12 amino acids long. V lost 0 bases to trimming and J lost 7 bases, with 6 bases between them. The CDR3: CASSEAGIEAFF. The CDR3, as DNA: TGTGCCAGCAGTGAAGCGGGTATTGAAGCTTTCTTT.

This clone was recorded once. The chain has TRBV10-3 and TRBJ2-1; D is perhaps TRBD1 (5 bases). Trimming cost V 3 bases and J 7 bases, with 7 bases left between them. Germline V lookup: CDR1 ENHRY, CDR2 SYGVKD. The CDR3 is 12 residues long. CDR3 nucleotide sequence: TGTGCCATCAGTGAAAAGGGGAATGAGCAGTTCTTC. Its translation is CAISEKGNEQFF.

The count of this clone is one. The chain uses TRBV9 and TRBJ2-1; 9 nucleotides align to TRBD2. This CDR3 is built from 16 residues. Germline V lookup: CDR1 SGDLS, CDR2 YYNGEE. V was clipped by 0 bases and J by 4 bases; unmatched bases: 5. The DNA of the CDR3 is TGTGCCAGCAGCGTAGAGGGTAGCGGGAGATACAATGAGCAGTTCTTC. This translates into CASSVEGSGRYNEQFF.

The CDR3 DNA sequence: TGTGCCACGACTTCGGGACAGGGGGCCTATGAGCAGTTCTTC. Its translation: CATTSGQGAYEQFF. The chain recombines TRBV10-3 with TRBJ2-1; 12 positions match TRBD1. The CDR3 spans 14 residues. V shed 10 bases, J shed 8 bases, and the junction held 9 bases outside the gene matches. Germline-derived CDR1 and CDR2 are ENHRY and SYGVKD.

To note about this clone: The sample contains more than one DNA sequence encoding this CDR3. The gene calls are TRBV5-1 and TRBJ2-1, with TRBD2 identical over 8 bases. The CDR3 spans 14 residues. In germline, CDR1 is SGHRS, CDR2 YFSETQ. Trimming took 0 bases from V and 4 from J; bases not matched to a gene: 0. Here the CDR3 DNA reads TGCGCCAGCAGCTTGGGACTAGCGTACAATGAGCAGTTCTTC. Translated: CASSLGLAYNEQFF.

This clone has a single count. The chain joins TRBV5-1 to TRBJ1-2; TRBD1 agrees at 9 bases. Germline V gene lookup returns CDR1 SGHRS and CDR2 YFSETQ. The length of the CDR3 is 15 residues. The ends lost 2 bases at V and 4 bases at J; junction bases unmatched: 6. The CDR3 spells CASSLTGGASYGYTF. In DNA form, the CDR3 reads TGCGCCAGCAGCTTAACAGGGGGCGCGAGCTATGGCTACACCTTC.

Regarding this clone: The sample holds other DNA sequences that translate to the same CDR3. The chain employs TRBV10-3 and TRBJ2-7; a possible D gene is TRBD2 (5 bases). CDR1 is ENHRY, CDR2 SYGVKD, per germline. Trimming pared 4 bases from V and 3 bases from J, leaving 7 bases between. CDR3 size: 12 residues. This chain's CDR3 is CAISGGDYEQYF. CDR3 nucleotide sequence: TGTGCCATCAGTGGGGGAGACTACGAGCAGTACTTC.

The rearrangement links TRBV13 to TRBJ2-1; the match to TRBD1 covers 9 bases. Germline lookup yields CDR1 PRHDT and CDR2 FYEKMQ (reference sequence). This CDR3 comprises 16 residues. With V trimmed by 6 bases and J by 6 bases, 12 bases remained unmatched. The CDR3 protein is CASRLRRTGVSNEQFF. CDR3 bases: TGTGCCAGCAGACTCCGCCGGACAGGGGTCAGCAATGAGCAGTTCTTC.

CDR3 protein: CASSLGLATQETQYF. The CDR3, as DNA: TGTGCCAGCAGCTTAGGGCTAGCGACACAAGAGACCCAGTACTTC. The gene calls are TRBV7-9 and TRBJ2-5; maybe TRBD2 (6 bases). V lost 1 base to trimming and J lost 2 bases, with 11 bases between them. The length of the CDR3 is 15 residues. Germline CDR1 reads SEHNR; CDR2 reads FQNEAQ (reference sequence).

The V gene is TRBV5-1, the J gene TRBJ1-2, with D hard to call. Germline V lookup: CDR1 SGHRS, CDR2 YFSETQ. Trimming stripped 0 bases from V and 4 bases from J, with 7 bases between. This CDR3 spans 13 amino acids. CDR3 loop: CASSLALTYGYTF. The CDR3 coding sequence is TGCGCCAGCAGCTTGGCCTTGACCTATGGCTACACCTTC.

J is TRBJ1-1 and V is TRBV10-3, with D hard to call. CDR1 is ENHRY, CDR2 SYGVKD, per germline. CDR3 length equals 14 residues. Between the trimmed V and J ends, which lost 6 bases and 1 base, there was a span of 12 bases. The chain's CDR3 is CAIRAGVTNTEAFF. CDR3 sequence (DNA): TGTGCCATCAGGGCTGGGGTTACGAACACTGAAGCTTTCTTT.

This clone was recorded once. This sequence joins TRBV4-1 and TRBJ1-4; 10 bases agree with TRBD1. The V and J ends lost 1 base and 6 bases, in that order; junction bases with no gene match: 5. Germline-derived CDR1 and CDR2 are MGHRA and YSYEKL. The CDR3 has 16 residues. The CDR3: CASSQVDRGLYEKLFF. The CDR3 DNA is TGCGCCAGCAGCCAAGTTGACAGGGGGCTTTATGAAAAACTGTTTTTT.

J is TRBJ2-7 and V is TRBV7-9, with no clear D. Looked up from germline, CDR1 is SEHNR and CDR2 is FQNEAQ (reference sequence). Trimming removed 1 base at V and 12 bases at J, with 16 bases between. CDR3 length: 13 amino acids. The CDR3 region has the DNA TGTGCCAGCAGCTTAGGCTGGGCCCGAGACGGGTACTTC. Protein sequence: CASSLGWARDGYF.

The chain has TRBV30 and TRBJ1-4; 10 nucleotides line up with TRBD1. Unmatched junction bases numbered 5, after V lost 4 bases and J lost 0 bases. CDR3 length equals 16 residues. Germline V CDR1 and CDR2: GTSNPN, SVGIG (reference sequence). This CDR3 is CAWTKDRGATNEKLFF. In DNA form, the CDR3 reads TGTGCCTGGACCAAGGACAGGGGGGCAACTAATGAAAAACTGTTTTTT.

The chain couples TRBV28 to TRBJ1-2, with 10 bases that match TRBD1. Germline CDR1 is MDHEN and CDR2 is SYDVKM. Trimming at V came to 2 bases and at J to 7 bases, leaving 10 bases not matched to a gene. The CDR3 length is 16 residues. The CDR3 is CASSLPAGTGVSGYTF. In DNA, the CDR3 is TGTGCCAGCAGTTTACCGGCCGGGACAGGGGTTAGTGGCTACACCTTC.

The chain links TRBV5-1 to TRBJ2-5; 11 positions match TRBD1. The V gene end was trimmed by 4 bases and the J gene end by 4 bases; junction bases not matched to a gene: 6. CDR1 SGHRS and CDR2 YFSETQ come from the germline V gene. This CDR3 region has 15 residues. The CDR3: CASSRTGGTRETQYF. The CDR3 bases are TGCGCCAGCAGCAGGACAGGGGGCACGAGAGAGACCCAGTACTTC.

The V gene is TRBV6-1, the J gene TRBJ1-3; a possible D gene is TRBD1 (5 bases). This CDR3 is built from 15 residues. The V gene's germline CDR1 is MNHNS and CDR2 SASEGT. The V end lost 4 bases, the J end lost 0 bases, and 10 bases lay between the germline ends. CDR3 loop: CASSVTGNSGNTIYF. The CDR3 coding sequence is TGTGCCAGCAGTGTTACAGGAAACTCTGGAAACACCATATATTTT.

The chain couples TRBV29-1 to TRBJ1-1, with TRBD1 identical over 9 bases. The germline gives CDR1 SQVTM, CDR2 ANQGSEA. The ends lost 5 bases at V and 4 bases at J; junction bases unmatched: 11. The CDR3 contains 15 residues. CDR3: CSVPSTGGAGTEAFF. The DNA for the CDR3 is TGCAGCGTTCCCTCCACAGGGGGCGCGGGCACTGAAGCTTTCTTT.

This clone was seen just once. The chain's CDR3 is CASTRTGGETQYF. DNA of the CDR3: TGCGCCAGCACAAGGACAGGGGGCGAGACCCAGTACTTC. The chain carries TRBV5-1 and TRBJ2-5; TRBD1 matches 11 bases. Germline V lookup: CDR1 SGHRS, CDR2 YFSETQ. This CDR3 has 13 amino acids. V was pared by 6 bases and J by 5 bases, with 3 bases of the junction left unmatched.

The chain recombines TRBV7-8 with TRBJ1-5; D is uncertain. CDR1 is SGHVS, CDR2 FQNEAQ, per germline. This CDR3 is built from 14 residues. Trimming stripped 2 bases from V and 3 bases from J, with 8 bases between. CDR3 region: CASSLHWDNQPQHF. CDR3 nucleotide sequence: TGTGCCAGCAGCTTACATTGGGACAATCAGCCCCAGCATTTT.

This chain uses TRBV25-1 with TRBJ2-1; TRBD2 aligns across 9 bases. The CDR3 extends over 15 amino acids. Germline V lookup: CDR1 MGHDK, CDR2 SYGVNS. The V gene end was trimmed by 6 bases and the J gene end by 7 bases; junction bases not matched to a gene: 10. This CDR3 is CASSPALAGLNEQFF. As DNA, the CDR3 is TGTGCCAGCAGCCCTGCACTAGCGGGCCTTAATGAGCAGTTCTTC.

The genes are TRBV28 and TRBJ1-5; D perhaps matches TRBD1 (5 bases). Per germline, CDR1 MDHEN and CDR2 SYDVKM. Deletions cut 0 bases from V and 5 bases from J, with 11 bases between. The CDR3 has 15 amino acids. The CDR3 DNA sequence: TGTGCCAGCAGTTTATGGGGGGTAAAAGATCAGCCCCAGCATTTT. Encoded protein: CASSLWGVKDQPQHF.

This clone has only one observation. The chain carries TRBV2 and TRBJ2-3; 8 bases are shared with TRBD2. The germline V gene has CDR1 SNHLY and CDR2 FYNNEI. The CDR3 is made up of 15 amino acids. J was trimmed by 0 bases and V by 6 bases; bases with no gene match: 5. CDR3 in amino acids: CASSRLAPSTDTQYF. The DNA for the CDR3 is TGTGCCAGCAGCCGACTAGCGCCCAGCACAGATACGCAGTATTTT. Filled out from reference TRBV2 and TRBJ2-3, the complete variable domain reads EPEVTQTPSHQVTQMGQEVILRCVPISNHLYFYWYRQILGQKVEFLVSFYNNEISEKSEIFDDQFSVERPDGSNFTLKIRSTKLEDSAMYFCASSRLAPSTDTQYFGPGTRLTVL.

The chain combines TRBV5-4 with TRBJ1-1, with TRBD1 matching 9 bases. This CDR3 is 14 amino acids long. CDR1 and CDR2 (germline): SGHNT, YYREEE (reference sequence). Trimming at V came to 4 bases and at J to 1 base, leaving 2 bases not matched to a gene. DNA for the CDR3: TGTGCCAGCAGCACAGGGGGCGCGAACACTGAAGCTTTCTTT. This sequence encodes CASSTGGANTEAFF.

As DNA, the CDR3 is TGTGCCATCACCATATGGGGGGCGATTGGCAATCAGCCCCAGCATTTT. As protein: CAITIWGAIGNQPQHF. The V and J genes are TRBV10-3 and TRBJ1-5, with D possibly being TRBD1 (6 bases). The V and J ends lost 7 bases and 2 bases respectively, with 18 bases between them. CDR3 length: 16 residues. Per germline, CDR1 ENHRY and CDR2 SYGVKD.

The rearrangement links TRBV11-2 to TRBJ2-7, with TRBD2 identical over 7 bases. Unmatched junction bases numbered 6, after V lost 1 base and J lost 3 bases. This CDR3 comprises 15 residues. The germline V gene encodes CDR1 SGHAT and CDR2 FQNNGV. This CDR3 is CASSLGSSGNYEQYF. CDR3 bases: TGTGCCAGCAGCTTAGGGTCTAGCGGAAACTACGAGCAGTACTTC. Filled out from reference TRBV11-2 and TRBJ2-7, the complete variable domain reads EAGVAQSPRYKIIEKRQSVAFWCNPISGHATLYWYQQILGQGPKLLIQFQNNGVVDDSQLPKDRFSAERLKGVDSTLKIQPAKLEDSAVYLCASSLGSSGNYEQYFGPGTRLTVT.

The chain has TRBV7-3 and TRBJ2-2, with 9 bases lining up with TRBD1. The CDR3 has 17 amino acids. After removal of 1 base from V and 4 bases from J, the junction contained 7 bases not matched to a gene. CDR1 and CDR2 (germline): SGHTA, FQGTGA. This CDR3 is CASSLNRQGVGTGELFF. DNA for the CDR3: TGTGCCAGCAGCTTAAACCGACAGGGGGTAGGCACCGGGGAGCTGTTTTTT.

The chain combines TRBV5-5 with TRBJ1-2; D might be TRBD1 (6 bases). Germline CDR1 is SGHKS and CDR2 is YYEKEE (reference sequence). CDR3 size: 13 residues. Trimming stripped 4 bases from V and 5 bases from J, with 12 bases between. The CDR3 DNA reads TGTGCCAGCAGCCAGGACAGCGTATATGGCTACACCTTC. Translating gives CASSQDSVYGYTF.

The chain recombines TRBV4-2 with TRBJ1-1; D is unclear. Germline V gene lookup returns CDR1 LGHNA and CDR2 YNFKEQ. V gave up 0 bases and J gave up 5 bases, with 19 bases separating them. The CDR3 consists of 17 residues. CDR3 loop: CASSQDPAGGPGTEAFF. CDR3 DNA: TGTGCCAGCAGCCAAGATCCGGCAGGAGGCCCGGGGACTGAAGCTTTCTTT.

This clone was detected a few times. V usage is TRBV6-6 and J usage is TRBJ1-1; 8 nucleotides agree with TRBD1. This CDR3 comprises 14 residues. In germline, CDR1 is MNHNY, CDR2 SVGAGI (reference sequence). V lost 2 bases and J lost 2; bases outside the gene matches: 1. The CDR3 spells CASSYGQGNTEAFF. CDR3 nucleotides: TGTGCCAGCAGTTACGGACAGGGTAACACTGAAGCTTTCTTT.